This T cell receptor beta chain comes out of a study of T cell responses to AZD1222 COVID-19 vaccine. In the study overall: Second doses that came at about 4 or about 12 weeks were put together.

Study-level points and caveats: Spike-specific TCR breadth and depth rose after two AZD1222 doses. Reportedly, nearly half the spike-specific TCRs target unmutated variant regions. Spike was spanned by vaccine-associated CD4 TCRs, with dominance at 160-218 and 743-854.

On this clone: Its antigen is not identified.

Only in-frame clones appear in the TCRdb table, and some are missing; sequencing was by immunoSEQ multiplex PCR. The sample holds 150,000 to 200,000 clones, approximately 92% seen once. Source: peripheral blood, taken on day 0 of AZD1222 vaccination. The TCR comes from an adult in good health.

The CDR3 DNA follows: TGTGCCAGCAGCCCGACCCTTGTTCGACAGGGGCATGGCTACACCTTC. This codes for CASSPTLVRQGHGYTF. This rearrangement joins TRBV7-2 to TRBJ1-2, with 8 positions matching TRBD1. This CDR3 has 16 residues. Losses at the gene ends were 5 bases for V and 6 bases for J; bases not matched to a gene: 14. The germline gives CDR1 SGHTA, CDR2 FQGNSA.